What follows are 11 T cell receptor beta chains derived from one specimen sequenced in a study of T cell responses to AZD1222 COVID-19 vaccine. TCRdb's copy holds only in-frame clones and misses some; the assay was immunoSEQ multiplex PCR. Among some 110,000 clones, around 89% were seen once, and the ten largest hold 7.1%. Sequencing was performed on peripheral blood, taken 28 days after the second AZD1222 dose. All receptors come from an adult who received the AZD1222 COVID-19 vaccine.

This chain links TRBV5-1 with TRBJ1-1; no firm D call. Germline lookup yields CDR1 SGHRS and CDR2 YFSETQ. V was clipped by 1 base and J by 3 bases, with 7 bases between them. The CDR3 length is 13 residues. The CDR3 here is CASSLLGYTEAFF. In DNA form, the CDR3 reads TGCGCCAGCAGCTTGCTGGGTTACACTGAAGCTTTCTTT.

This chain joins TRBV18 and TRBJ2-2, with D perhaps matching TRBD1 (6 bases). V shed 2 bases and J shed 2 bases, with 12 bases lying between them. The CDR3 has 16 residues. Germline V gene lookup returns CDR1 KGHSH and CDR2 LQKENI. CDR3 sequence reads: CASSPSPGTNTGELFF. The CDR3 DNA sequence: TGTGCCAGCTCACCAAGTCCAGGGACAAACACCGGGGAGCTGTTTTTT.

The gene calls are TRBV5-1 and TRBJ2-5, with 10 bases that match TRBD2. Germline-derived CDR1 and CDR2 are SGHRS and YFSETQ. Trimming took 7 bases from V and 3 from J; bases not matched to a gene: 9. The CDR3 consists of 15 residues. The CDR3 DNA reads TGCGCCAGCGGGCGGTCTAGCGGGGGCGAAGAGACCCAGTACTTC. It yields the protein CASGRSSGGEETQYF.

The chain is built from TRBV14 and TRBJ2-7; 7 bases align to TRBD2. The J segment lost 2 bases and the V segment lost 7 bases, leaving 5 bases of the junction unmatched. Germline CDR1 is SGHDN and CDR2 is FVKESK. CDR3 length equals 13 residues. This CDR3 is CASNPGGAYEQYF. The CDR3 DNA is TGTGCCAGCAACCCTGGGGGGGCCTACGAGCAGTACTTC.

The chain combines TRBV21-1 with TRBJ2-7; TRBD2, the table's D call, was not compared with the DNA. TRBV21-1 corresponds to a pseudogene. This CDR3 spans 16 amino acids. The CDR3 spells CASRWVGGEWENEQYF. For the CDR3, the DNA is TGTGCCAGCAGATGGGTAGGGGGGGAGTGGGAAAACGAGCAGTACTTC.

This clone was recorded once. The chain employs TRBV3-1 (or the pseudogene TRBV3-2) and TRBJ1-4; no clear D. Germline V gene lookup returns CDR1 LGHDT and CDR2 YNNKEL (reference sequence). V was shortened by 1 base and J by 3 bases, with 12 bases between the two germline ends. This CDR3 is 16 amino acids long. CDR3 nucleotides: TGTGCCAGCAGCCAAGGTTCCGGGGTTTCTAATGAAAAACTGTTTTTT. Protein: CASSQGSGVSNEKLFF.

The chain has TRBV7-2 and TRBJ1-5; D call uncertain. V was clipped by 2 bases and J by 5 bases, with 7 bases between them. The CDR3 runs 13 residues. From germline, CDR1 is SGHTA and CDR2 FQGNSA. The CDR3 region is CASSLSGDQPQHF. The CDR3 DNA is TGTGCCAGCAGCTTAAGTGGGGATCAGCCCCAGCATTTT.

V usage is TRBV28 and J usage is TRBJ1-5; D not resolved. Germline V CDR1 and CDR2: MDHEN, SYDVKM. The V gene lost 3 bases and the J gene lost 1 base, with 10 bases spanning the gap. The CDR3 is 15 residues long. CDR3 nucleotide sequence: TGTGCCAGCAGTTTTGGGCCGGGGAGCAATCAGCCCCAGCATTTT. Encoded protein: CASSFGPGSNQPQHF.

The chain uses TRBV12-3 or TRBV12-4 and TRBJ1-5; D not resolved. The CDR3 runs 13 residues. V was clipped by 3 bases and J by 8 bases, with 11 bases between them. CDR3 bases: TGTGCCAGCAGTTTCGGACCGACCAAGCCCCAGCATTTT. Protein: CASSFGPTKPQHF.

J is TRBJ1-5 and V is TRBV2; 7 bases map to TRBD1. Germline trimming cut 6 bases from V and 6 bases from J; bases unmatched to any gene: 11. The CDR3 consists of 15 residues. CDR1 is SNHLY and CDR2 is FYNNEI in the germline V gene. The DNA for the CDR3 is TGTGCCAGCAGGAGTAGGACAGGCTCCTTTCAGCCCCAGCATTTT. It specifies CASRSRTGSFQPQHF.

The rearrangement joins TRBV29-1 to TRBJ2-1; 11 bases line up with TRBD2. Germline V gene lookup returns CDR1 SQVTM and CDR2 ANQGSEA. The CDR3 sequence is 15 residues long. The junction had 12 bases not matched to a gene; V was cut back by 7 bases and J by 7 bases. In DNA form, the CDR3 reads TGCAGCGCCTCCCGAGTAGCGGGGGGGTTGAATGAGCAGTTCTTC. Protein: CSASRVAGGLNEQFF.